This passage covers 9 T cell receptor beta chains from one sample sequenced in a study of T cells in narcolepsy. Sequencing used immunoSEQ multiplex PCR; TCRdb keeps in-frame clones, though not all of them. The profile shows more than 20,000 clones, approximately 85% of them singletons. Material for sequencing was memory (CD45RA-) CD4+ T cells from blood. These TCRs come from a human donor in good health.

The chain employs TRBV7-8 and TRBJ2-3, with TRBD2 identical over 14 bases. The CDR3 consists of 16 residues. Germline V gene sequence: CDR1 SGHVS, CDR2 FQNEAQ. The ends lost 4 bases at V and 4 bases at J; junction bases unmatched: 4. CDR3 in amino acids: CASSSSTSGRADTQYF. The CDR3 DNA reads TGTGCCAGCAGCTCCTCGACTAGCGGGAGGGCAGATACGCAGTATTTT. Full variable domain (remainder filled in from reference TRBV7-8 and TRBJ2-3): GAGVSQSPRYKVAKRGQDVALRCDPISGHVSLFWYQQALGQGPEFLTYFQNEAQLDKSGLPSDRFFAERPEGSVSTLKIQRTQQEDSAVYLCASSSSTSGRADTQYFGPGTRLTVL.

The chain's CDR3 is CASSYLGESTDTQYF. The CDR3 DNA reads TGTGCCAGCAGCTACCTGGGAGAGAGCACAGATACGCAGTATTTT. V and J are TRBV11-2 and TRBJ2-3; D might be TRBD2 (5 bases). In germline, CDR1 is SGHAT, CDR2 FQNNGV. Trimming shortened V by 4 bases and J by 0 bases, and 11 bases separated the two germline ends. This CDR3 is built from 15 residues. Combining the CDR3 with reference TRBV11-2 and TRBJ2-3 gives the whole variable domain EAGVAQSPRYKIIEKRQSVAFWCNPISGHATLYWYQQILGQGPKLLIQFQNNGVVDDSQLPKDRFSAERLKGVDSTLKIQPAKLEDSAVYLCASSYLGESTDTQYFGPGTRLTVL.

The genes are TRBV5-4 and TRBJ2-3, with TRBD2 matching 10 bases. The CDR3 loop spans 16 amino acids. Looked up from germline, CDR1 is SGHNT and CDR2 is YYREEE (reference sequence). The junction had 5 bases not matched to a gene; V was cut back by 0 bases and J by 4 bases. The DNA for the CDR3 is TGTGCCAGCAGCTTGGCTAGCGGGAGACTCGCAGATACGCAGTATTTT. Translation: CASSLASGRLADTQYF.

This chain joins TRBV6-1 and TRBJ1-2; 7 bases are a match to TRBD1. The germline gives CDR1 MNHNS, CDR2 SASEGT. Trimming removed 6 bases from V and 8 bases from J; junction bases left unmatched: 9. The CDR3 sequence is 13 residues long. The CDR3, as DNA: TGTGCCAGCAGCGACAGGACAGGAGAGGGCTACACCTTC. Translation: CASSDRTGEGYTF.

V gene TRBV5-1 combines with J gene TRBJ2-1; possibly TRBD1 for D (5 bases). The CDR3 totals 21 residues. The V end was cut by 3 bases, the J end by 4 bases, with 32 bases between. Germline V gene data show CDR1 as SGHRS and CDR2 as YFSETQ. The CDR3 DNA is TGCGCCAGCAGCTCTCCCCCATCGTCAGGGTCCTCAGGGCCGCCTTACAATGAGCAGTTCTTC. Residues: CASSSPPSSGSSGPPYNEQFF.

This sequence joins TRBV9 and TRBJ2-7, with 9 bases aligning to TRBD1. Germline V gene data show CDR1 as SGDLS and CDR2 as YYNGEE. Germline trimming cut 3 bases from V and 0 bases from J; bases unmatched to any gene: 13. This CDR3 contains 18 residues. CDR3 DNA sequence: TGTGCCAGCAGCGGGGGGGGGACAGGGAATCCGCGCTCCTACGAGCAGTACTTC. Amino acid sequence: CASSGGGTGNPRSYEQYF.

V gene TRBV10-3 combines with J gene TRBJ2-3; D is unclear. CDR1 ENHRY and CDR2 SYGVKD come from the germline V gene. The CDR3 covers 11 residues. With 3 bases removed from V and 6 bases from J, the gap between germline ends came to 4 bases. Written as DNA, the CDR3 is TGTGCCATCAGTGACGTCGATACGCAGTATTTT. Its protein product is CAISDVDTQYF.

The CDR3 DNA reads TGTGCCAGCAGTGCCAACCCCCGGGATACGCAGTATTTT. It is translated as CASSANPRDTQYF. The chain employs TRBV27 and TRBJ2-3, with unresolved D. CDR1 and CDR2 from the germline V gene are MNHEY and SMNVEV (reference sequence). Trimming pared 5 bases from V and 6 bases from J, leaving 12 bases between. CDR3 length equals 13 residues.

The chain couples TRBV18 to TRBJ1-2; maybe TRBD1 (5 bases). Germline CDR1 and CDR2: KGHSH and LQKENI. CDR3 length: 16 residues. V was pared by 6 bases and J by 2 bases, with 19 bases between. The CDR3 sequence is CASSQRNGAQNYGYTF. The DNA of the CDR3 is TGTGCCAGCTCTCAGCGGAACGGGGCCCAAAACTATGGCTACACCTTC. Supplemented by reference TRBV18 and TRBJ1-2, the full variable domain reads NAGVMQNPRHLVRRRGQEARLRCSPMKGHSHVYWYRQLPEEGLKFMVYLQKENIIDESGMPKERFSAEFPKEGPSILRIQQVVRGDSAAYFCASSQRNGAQNYGYTFGSGTRLTVV.